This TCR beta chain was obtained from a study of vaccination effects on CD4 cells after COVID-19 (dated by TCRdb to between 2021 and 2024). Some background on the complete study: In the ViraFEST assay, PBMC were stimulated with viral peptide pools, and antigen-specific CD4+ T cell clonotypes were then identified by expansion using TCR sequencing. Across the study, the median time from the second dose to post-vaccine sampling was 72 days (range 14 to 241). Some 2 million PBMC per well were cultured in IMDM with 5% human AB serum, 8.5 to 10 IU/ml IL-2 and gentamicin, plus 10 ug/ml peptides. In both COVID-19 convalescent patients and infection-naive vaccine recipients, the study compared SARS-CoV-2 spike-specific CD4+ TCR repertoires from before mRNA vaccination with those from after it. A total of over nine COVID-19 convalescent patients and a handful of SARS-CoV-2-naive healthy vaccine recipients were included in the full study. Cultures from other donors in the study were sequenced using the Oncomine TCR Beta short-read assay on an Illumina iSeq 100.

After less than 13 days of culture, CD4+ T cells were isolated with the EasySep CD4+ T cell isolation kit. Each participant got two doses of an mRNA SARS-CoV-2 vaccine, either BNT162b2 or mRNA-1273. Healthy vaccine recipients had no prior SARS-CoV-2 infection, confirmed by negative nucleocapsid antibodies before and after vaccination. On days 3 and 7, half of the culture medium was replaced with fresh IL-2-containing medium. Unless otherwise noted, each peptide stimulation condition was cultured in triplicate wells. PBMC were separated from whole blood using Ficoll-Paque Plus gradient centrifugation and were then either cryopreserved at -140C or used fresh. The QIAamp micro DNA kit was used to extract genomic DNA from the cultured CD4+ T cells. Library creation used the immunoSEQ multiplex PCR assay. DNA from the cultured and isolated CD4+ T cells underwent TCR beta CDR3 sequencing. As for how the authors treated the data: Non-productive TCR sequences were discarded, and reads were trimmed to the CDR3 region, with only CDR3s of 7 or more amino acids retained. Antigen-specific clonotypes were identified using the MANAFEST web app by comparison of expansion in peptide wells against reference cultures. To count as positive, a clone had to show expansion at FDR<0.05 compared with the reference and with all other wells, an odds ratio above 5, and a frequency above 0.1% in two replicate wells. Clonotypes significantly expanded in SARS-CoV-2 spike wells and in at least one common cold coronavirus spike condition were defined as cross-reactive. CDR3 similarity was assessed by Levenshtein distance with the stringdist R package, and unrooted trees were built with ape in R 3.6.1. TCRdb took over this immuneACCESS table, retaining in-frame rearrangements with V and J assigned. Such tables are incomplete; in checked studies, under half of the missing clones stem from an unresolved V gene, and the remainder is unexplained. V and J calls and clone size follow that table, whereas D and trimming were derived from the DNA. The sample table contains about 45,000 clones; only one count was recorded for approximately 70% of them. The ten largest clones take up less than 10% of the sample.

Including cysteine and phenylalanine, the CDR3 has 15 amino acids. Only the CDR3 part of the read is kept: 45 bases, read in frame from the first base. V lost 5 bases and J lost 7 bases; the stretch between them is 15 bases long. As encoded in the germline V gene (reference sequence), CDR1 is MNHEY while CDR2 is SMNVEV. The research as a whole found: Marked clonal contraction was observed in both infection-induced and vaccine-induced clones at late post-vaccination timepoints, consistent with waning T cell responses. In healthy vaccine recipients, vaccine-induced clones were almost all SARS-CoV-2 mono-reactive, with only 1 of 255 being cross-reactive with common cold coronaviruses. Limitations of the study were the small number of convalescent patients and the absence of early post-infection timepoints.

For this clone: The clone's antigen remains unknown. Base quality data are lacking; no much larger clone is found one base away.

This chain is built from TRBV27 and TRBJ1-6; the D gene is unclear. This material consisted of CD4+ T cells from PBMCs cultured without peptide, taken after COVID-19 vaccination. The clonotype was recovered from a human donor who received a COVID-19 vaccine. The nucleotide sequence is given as TGTGCCAGCAGTACGGGGTTATCGGGGAATTCACCCCTCCACTTT. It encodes CASSTGLSGNSPLHF.